Shown below are 27 T cell receptor beta chains from a single sample sequenced in a study of cytomegalovirus exposure and HLA in healthy donors. PCR amplification relied on 60 Vbeta primers (plus 13 Jbeta primers). Here immunoSEQ multiplex PCR was the method, and the copy in TCRdb shows in-frame clones only, minus some. The table includes fewer than 75,000 clones, approximately 80% detected once. Material for sequencing was PBMCs. All receptors come from a man aged 30-40 years in good health and CMV-seronegative.

The V gene is TRBV28, the J gene TRBJ1-2, with D tentatively TRBD1 (6 bases). Trimming removed 3 bases at V and 8 bases at J, with 13 bases between. This CDR3 is 13 amino acids long. Looked up from germline, CDR1 is MDHEN and CDR2 is SYDVKM. The CDR3 DNA reads as TGTGCCAGCAGTTTTCTTGGGGGCGACGGCTACACCTTC. As protein: CASSFLGGDGYTF.

A word on this clone: Sequence at one end of the junction differs from germline and may be a read error. The rearrangement uses TRBV4-3 and TRBJ1-4; 7 nucleotides align to TRBD1. Germline assignment: CDR1 LGHNA and CDR2 YSLEER. The CDR3 is made up of 15 amino acids. CDR3 nucleotides: TGCGCCAGCAGCCCTGAGGGGGCAACTAGTGAAAAACTGTTTTTT. Protein sequence: CASSPEGATSEKLFF.

The V call is TRBV7-2, the J call TRBJ1-3, with D uncertain. V was clipped by 2 bases and J by 0 bases, with 11 bases between them. This CDR3 comprises 16 residues. Germline V gene lookup returns CDR1 SGHTA and CDR2 FQGNSA. The CDR3 here is CASSLSLPVSGNTIYF. CDR3 nucleotides: TGTGCCAGCAGCTTAAGTTTGCCAGTCTCTGGAAACACCATATATTTT.

V gene TRBV11-2 combines with J gene TRBJ1-4; no definite D call. The CDR3 spans 16 residues. V was clipped by 4 bases and J by 8 bases, with 20 bases between them. Germline V CDR1 and CDR2: SGHAT, FQNNGV. The CDR3 sequence is CASSSTAGNLGEKLFF. CDR3 DNA: TGTGCCAGCAGCTCCACGGCGGGGAATCTCGGGGAAAAACTGTTTTTT.

The rearrangement joins TRBV11-2 to TRBJ2-1; D remains unclear. The CDR3 covers 18 residues. Germline V CDR1 and CDR2: SGHAT, FQNNGV. V was shortened by 8 bases and J by 0 bases, with 23 bases between the two germline ends. The CDR3 region is CASAPPGSVTRSYNEQFF. CDR3 nucleotides: TGTGCCAGCGCCCCACCGGGTTCCGTTACCCGCTCCTACAATGAGCAGTTCTTC.

V is TRBV19 and J is TRBJ1-6; 10 bases match TRBD1. CDR1 is LNHDA, CDR2 SQIVND, per germline (reference sequence). The V segment lost 4 bases and the J segment 7 bases; nucleotides outside the gene matches: 1. The CDR3 consists of 14 residues. As DNA, the CDR3 is TGTGCCAGTAGTACGGGACAGGGGAATTCACCCCTCCACTTT. Encoded protein: CASSTGQGNSPLHF.

Details on this clone: The junction differs from germline at one of its ends, possibly a read error. The chain carries TRBV7-9 and TRBJ1-2, with D possibly being TRBD1 (5 bases). Germline V gives CDR1 SEHNR, CDR2 FQNEAQ (reference sequence). The CDR3 totals 15 residues. Here the CDR3 DNA reads TGTTCCAGCAGCTTAGCCGTGGGGCAATCCCATGGCTACACCTTC. Translation gives CSSSLAVGQSHGYTF.

This chain links TRBV2 with TRBJ1-2; the D gene is possibly TRBD1 (6 bases). The CDR3 is 13 residues long. Deletions cut 3 bases from V and 4 bases from J, with 9 bases between. CDR1 and CDR2 from the germline V gene are SNHLY and FYNNEI. The CDR3 spells CASSDSGAYGYTF. Here the CDR3 DNA reads TGTGCCAGCAGTGACTCAGGGGCCTATGGCTACACCTTC.

This sequence joins TRBV7-8 and TRBJ1-2; unclear D gene. CDR3 size: 12 residues. Trimming took 0 bases from V and 7 from J, leaving 6 bases between them. CDR1 SGHVS and CDR2 FQNEAQ come from the germline V gene. The CDR3 loop is CASSLAGSGYTF. CDR3 DNA: TGTGCCAGCAGCTTAGCAGGGAGTGGCTACACCTTC.

In its sample, this clone was seen once. J is TRBJ2-7 and V is TRBV30, with 9 bases identical to TRBD1. After removal of 6 bases from V and 4 bases from J, the junction contained 10 bases not matched to a gene. CDR3 length: 14 amino acids. From germline, CDR1 is GTSNPN and CDR2 SVGIG (reference sequence). Here the CDR3 reads CACDGTGFHYEQYF. CDR3 DNA sequence: TGTGCCTGCGACGGGACAGGGTTCCATTACGAGCAGTACTTC.

This clone has a handful of counts. The CDR3 is CASSTTPTAWAFF. For the CDR3, the DNA is TGTGCCAGCAGCACTACCCCGACAGCGTGGGCTTTCTTT. The genes are TRBV7-2 and TRBJ1-1; a weak D match, TRBD1 (5 bases). The CDR3 covers 13 residues. Trimming took 5 bases from V and 11 from J, leaving 18 bases between them. Germline V lookup: CDR1 SGHTA, CDR2 FQGNSA.

The chain recombines TRBV9 with TRBJ2-7; 8 positions match TRBD1. CDR3 length: 13 residues. Per germline, CDR1 SGDLS and CDR2 YYNGEE. V lost 1 base, J lost 6 bases, and 3 bases stayed unmatched. This CDR3 reads CASSVRTGTEQYF. The CDR3 DNA follows: TGTGCCAGCAGCGTACGGACAGGGACCGAGCAGTACTTC.

The V gene is TRBV5-1, the J gene TRBJ2-1, with a possible D match to TRBD1 (5 bases). Trimming removed 0 bases at V and 0 bases at J, with 10 bases between. Germline V gives CDR1 SGHRS, CDR2 YFSETQ. The CDR3 has 16 residues. The CDR3 DNA reads as TGCGCCAGCAGCTTGGGGCAGGGAAGCTCCTACAATGAGCAGTTCTTC. Encoded protein: CASSLGQGSSYNEQFF. Full variable domain (missing parts from reference TRBV5-1 and TRBJ2-1): KAGVTQTPRYLIKTRGQQVTLSCSPISGHRSVSWYQQTPGQGLQFLFEYFSETQRNKGNFPGRFSGRQFSNSRSEMNVSTLELGDSALYLCASSLGQGSSYNEQFFGPGTRLTVL.

The chain has TRBV9 and TRBJ2-1, with 9 positions matching TRBD2. The CDR3 loop spans 13 amino acids. With 2 bases clipped from V and 8 bases from J, the junction kept 2 bases outside the gene matches. The germline V gene encodes CDR1 SGDLS and CDR2 YYNGEE. The CDR3 sequence is CASSVGGGDEQFF. The CDR3 DNA sequence: TGTGCCAGCAGCGTGGGCGGGGGGGATGAGCAGTTCTTC.

As concerns this clone: At one end, the junction sequence differs from germline, possibly due to a read error. This chain connects TRBV27 to TRBJ2-1; TRBD1 matches at 7 bases. This CDR3 spans 15 amino acids. Germline V gives CDR1 MNHEY, CDR2 SMNVEV (reference sequence). This chain's CDR3 is CASSLSGTVTPERFF. The CDR3, as DNA: TGTGCCAGCAGTCTATCCGGGACAGTGACCCCCGAACGGTTCTTC.

The CDR3 reads CASSQVFAEAGGPGETQYF. CDR3 nucleotides: TGCGCCAGCAGCCAAGTGTTTGCGGAGGCGGGGGGCCCAGGGGAGACCCAGTACTTC. The J gene is TRBJ2-5, the V gene TRBV4-3, with TRBD2 identical over 8 bases. The V segment lost 1 base and the J segment 5 bases; nucleotides outside the gene matches: 18. This CDR3 is 19 amino acids long. The germline gives CDR1 LGHNA, CDR2 YSLEER.

CDR3 in amino acids: CASSQDSTEAFF. The DNA of the CDR3 is TGCGCCAGCAGCCAAGATTCGACTGAAGCTTTCTTT. The rearrangement links TRBV4-3 to TRBJ1-1; D is uncertain. Trimming took 0 bases from V and 5 from J, leaving 4 bases between them. This CDR3 comprises 12 residues. The germline V gene has CDR1 LGHNA and CDR2 YSLEER.

V gene TRBV6-1 combines with J gene TRBJ2-2; D remains ambiguous. Germline V gene lookup returns CDR1 MNHNS and CDR2 SASEGT. Trimming shortened V by 11 bases and J by 3 bases, and 13 bases separated the two germline ends. There are 13 residues in the CDR3. The chain's CDR3 is CAERDAYTGELFF. The DNA for the CDR3 is TGTGCCGAGCGTGACGCGTACACCGGGGAGCTGTTTTTT.

The chain recombines TRBV29-1 with TRBJ2-6; 9 nucleotides align to TRBD1. CDR3 size: 17 residues. Per the germline V gene, CDR1 is SQVTM and CDR2 is ANQGSEA. Trimming cost V 6 bases and J 0 bases; bases outside gene matches: 9. The CDR3 DNA reads as TGCAGCGTCTGGGACAGGGACTACCTCTCTGGGGCCAACGTCCTGACTTTC. Amino acid sequence: CSVWDRDYLSGANVLTF.

CDR3: CSVVLAGGGPDTQYF. The CDR3 DNA reads as TGCAGCGTAGTCCTAGCGGGGGGGGGCCCAGATACGCAGTATTTT. The V gene is TRBV29-1, the J gene TRBJ2-3, with 12 positions matching TRBD2. Germline V gene data show CDR1 as SQVTM and CDR2 as ANQGSEA. V was clipped by 6 bases and J by 4 bases; unmatched bases: 8. CDR3 size: 15 residues.

The gene calls are TRBV7-2 and TRBJ1-6; tentative D call: TRBD1 (5 bases). Germline V gene data show CDR1 as SGHTA and CDR2 as FQGNSA. This CDR3 region has 14 residues. Trimming pared 3 bases from V and 9 bases from J, leaving 12 bases between. The DNA of the CDR3 is TGTGCCAGCAGCTTTGGGGGGAATGGTTCACCCCTCCACTTT. Protein product: CASSFGGNGSPLHF. Together with reference TRBV7-2 and TRBJ1-6, the CDR3 gives the full variable domain: GAGVSQSPSNKVTEKGKDVELRCDPISGHTALYWYRQSLGQGLEFLIYFQGNSAPDKSGLPSDRFSAERTGGSVSTLTIQRTQQEDSAVYLCASSFGGNGSPLHFGNGTRLTVT.

V and J are TRBV2 and TRBJ2-1, with 8 nucleotides matching TRBD2. This CDR3 contains 14 residues. V shed 3 bases, J shed 7 bases, and the junction held 5 bases outside the gene matches. CDR1 SNHLY and CDR2 FYNNEI come from the germline V gene. The CDR3 region has the DNA TGTGCCAGCAGTGAGGGACTAGGGGGGAATGAGCAGTTCTTC. Residues: CASSEGLGGNEQFF.

This clone appeared once. The chain combines TRBV7-8 with TRBJ2-7, with TRBD1 as a possible D gene (6 bases). The CDR3 has 15 amino acids. The germline V gene encodes CDR1 SGHVS and CDR2 FQNEAQ. Trimming took off 2 bases at V and 0 bases at J, with 11 bases between the two ends. CDR3 amino acids: CASSLWQGPSYEQYF. The CDR3 DNA reads as TGTGCCAGCAGCTTATGGCAGGGGCCCTCCTACGAGCAGTACTTC.

The chain uses TRBV5-6 and TRBJ2-1; tentatively, D is TRBD2 (5 bases). V gave up 0 bases and J gave up 10 bases, with 14 bases separating them. Germline CDR1 SGHDT, CDR2 YYEEEE. The CDR3 has 14 amino acids. This chain's CDR3 is CASSLVGGSGEQFF. The CDR3 DNA sequence: TGTGCCAGCAGCTTGGTGGGTGGTTCGGGAGAGCAGTTCTTC.

The chain employs TRBV7-9 and TRBJ1-1; possible D gene TRBD1, 5 bases. Germline V lookup: CDR1 SEHNR, CDR2 FQNEAQ (reference sequence). Trimming took 1 base from V and 7 from J, leaving 7 bases between them. The CDR3 extends over 12 amino acids. The CDR3 sequence is CASSLGGGEAFF. The CDR3 DNA is TGTGCCAGCAGCTTAGGGGGGGGTGAAGCTTTCTTT.

V is TRBV27 and J is TRBJ2-2; D ambiguous. V shed 3 bases and J shed 4 bases, with 15 bases lying between them. Germline V gene lookup returns CDR1 MNHEY and CDR2 SMNVEV (reference sequence). The CDR3 consists of 16 residues. The CDR3 is CASSFLSGSITGELFF. For the CDR3, the DNA is TGTGCCAGCAGTTTTCTCTCCGGGTCCATCACCGGGGAGCTGTTTTTT.

The chain joins TRBV27 to TRBJ2-1; 8 nucleotides align to TRBD1. Trimming at V came to 5 bases and at J to 9 bases, leaving 0 bases not matched to a gene. The germline V gene has CDR1 MNHEY and CDR2 SMNVEV (reference sequence). This CDR3 contains 11 residues. CDR3 sequence reads: CASSGTGEQFF. CDR3 DNA: TGTGCCAGCAGTGGGACAGGTGAGCAGTTCTTC.